Detailed here is one TCR beta chain. The antigen is undetermined. This entry is derived from a study of radiotherapy plus CTLA-4 blockade in lung cancer. Study results and caveats: The study found tumor-derived TCR clones expanded in blood after radiotherapy plus ipilimumab.

This table comes from immunoSEQ multiplex PCR, and its TCRdb copy is limited to in-frame clones, with some not included. The sample includes approximately 41,000 clones, more than 65% of them seen just once. Per germline, CDR1 MNHEY and CDR2 SMNVEV (reference sequence). Deletions cut 3 bases from V and 2 bases from J, with 10 bases between. This CDR3 is built from 15 residues. The rearrangement links TRBV27 to TRBJ2-2, with D possibly TRBD1 on 5 matching bases. The sequence was obtained from a human donor with non-small cell lung cancer who had stable disease on radiotherapy plus ipilimumab. The material was peripheral blood, obtained from a patient treated with radiotherapy plus ipilimumab. The CDR3 DNA follows: TGTGCCAGCAGTTTTGGCAGGGTCAACACCGGGGAGCTGTTTTTT. It yields the protein CASSFGRVNTGELFF.